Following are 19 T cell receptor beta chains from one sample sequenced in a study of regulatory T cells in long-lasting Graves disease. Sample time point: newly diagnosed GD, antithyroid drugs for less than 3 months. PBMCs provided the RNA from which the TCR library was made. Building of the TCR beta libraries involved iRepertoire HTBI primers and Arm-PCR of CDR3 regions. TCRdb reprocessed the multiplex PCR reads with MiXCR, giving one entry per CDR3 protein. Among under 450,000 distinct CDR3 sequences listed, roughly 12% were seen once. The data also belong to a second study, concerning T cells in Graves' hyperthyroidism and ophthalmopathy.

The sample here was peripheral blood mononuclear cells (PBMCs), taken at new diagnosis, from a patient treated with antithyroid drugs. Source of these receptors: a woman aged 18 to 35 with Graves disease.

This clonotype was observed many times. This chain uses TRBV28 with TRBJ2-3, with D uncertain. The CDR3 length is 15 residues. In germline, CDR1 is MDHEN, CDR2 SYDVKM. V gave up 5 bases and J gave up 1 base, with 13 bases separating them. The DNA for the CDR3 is TGTGCCAGCAGTCCAACCCAGAAACGCACAGATACGCAGTATTTT. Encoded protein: CASSPTQKRTDTQYF.

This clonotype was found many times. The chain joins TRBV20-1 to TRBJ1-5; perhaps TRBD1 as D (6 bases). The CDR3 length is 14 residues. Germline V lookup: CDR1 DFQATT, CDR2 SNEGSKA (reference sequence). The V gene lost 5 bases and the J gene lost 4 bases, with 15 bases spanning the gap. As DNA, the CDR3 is TGCAGTGCTTCACCGGGACACCTGAATCAGCCCCAGCATTTT. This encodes CSASPGHLNQPQHF.

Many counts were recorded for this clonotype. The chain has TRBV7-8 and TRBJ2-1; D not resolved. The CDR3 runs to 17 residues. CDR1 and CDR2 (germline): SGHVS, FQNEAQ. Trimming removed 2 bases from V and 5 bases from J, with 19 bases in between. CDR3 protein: CASSLSFTNDLNNEQFF. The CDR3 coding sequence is TGTGCCAGCAGCTTAAGTTTTACAAATGATCTCAACAATGAGCAGTTCTTC.

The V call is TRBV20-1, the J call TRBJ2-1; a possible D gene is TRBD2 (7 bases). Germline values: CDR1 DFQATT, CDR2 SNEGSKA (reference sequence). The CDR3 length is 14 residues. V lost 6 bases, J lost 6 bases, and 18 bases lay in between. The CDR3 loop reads CSALLAGAVNEQFF. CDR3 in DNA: TGCAGTGCCCTCCTTGCGGGGGCCGTCAATGAGCAGTTCTTC.

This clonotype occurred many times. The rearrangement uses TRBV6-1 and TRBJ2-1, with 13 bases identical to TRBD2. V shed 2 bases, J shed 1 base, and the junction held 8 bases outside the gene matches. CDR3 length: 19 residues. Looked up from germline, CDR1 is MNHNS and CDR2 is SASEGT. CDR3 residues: CASSESGLAGVVSYNEQFF. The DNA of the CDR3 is TGTGCCAGCAGTGAATCCGGACTAGCGGGAGTAGTGTCCTACAATGAGCAGTTCTTC.

The CDR3 nucleotides read TGCGCCAGCAGCCAAGATCTTAGCTCCTATAATTCACCCCTCCACTTT. Its translation: CASSQDLSSYNSPLHF. The chain combines TRBV4-3 with TRBJ1-6; D gene uncertain. Germline V gene sequence: CDR1 LGHNA, CDR2 YSLEER. V was clipped by 0 bases and J by 0 bases, with 6 bases between them. This CDR3 has 16 residues.

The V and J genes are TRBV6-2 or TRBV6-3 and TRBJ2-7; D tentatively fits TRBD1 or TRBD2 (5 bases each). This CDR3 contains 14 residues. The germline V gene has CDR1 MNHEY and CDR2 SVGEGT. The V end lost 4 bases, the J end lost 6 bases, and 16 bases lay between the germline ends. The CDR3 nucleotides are TGTGCCAGCAGTTCCCCGGGCAGGGAGATCGAGCAGTACTTC. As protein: CASSSPGREIEQYF.

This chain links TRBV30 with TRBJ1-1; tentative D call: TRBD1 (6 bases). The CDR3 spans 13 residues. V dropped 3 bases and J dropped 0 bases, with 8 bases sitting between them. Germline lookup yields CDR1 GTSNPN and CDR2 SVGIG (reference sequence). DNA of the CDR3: TGTGCCTGGAGAGGACAGCTGAACACTGAAGCTTTCTTT. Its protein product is CAWRGQLNTEAFF.

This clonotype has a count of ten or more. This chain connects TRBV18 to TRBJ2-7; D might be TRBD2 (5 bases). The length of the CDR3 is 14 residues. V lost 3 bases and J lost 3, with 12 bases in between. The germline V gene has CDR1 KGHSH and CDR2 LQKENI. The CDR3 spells CASSPDRGDYEQYF. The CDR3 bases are TGTGCCAGCTCACCGGATCGGGGTGACTACGAGCAGTACTTC.

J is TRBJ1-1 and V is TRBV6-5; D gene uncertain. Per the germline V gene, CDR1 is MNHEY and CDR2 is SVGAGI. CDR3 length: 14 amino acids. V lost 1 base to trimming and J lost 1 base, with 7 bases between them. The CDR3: CASSYWRPNTEAFF. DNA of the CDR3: TGTGCCAGCAGTTACTGGAGGCCGAACACTGAAGCTTTCTTT.

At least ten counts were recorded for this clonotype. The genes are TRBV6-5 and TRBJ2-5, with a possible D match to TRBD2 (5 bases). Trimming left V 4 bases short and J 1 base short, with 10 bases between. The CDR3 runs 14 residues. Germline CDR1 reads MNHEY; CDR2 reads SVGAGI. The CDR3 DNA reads TGTGCCAGCAGTTCGACTATACTCCAAGAGACCCAGTACTTC. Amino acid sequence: CASSSTILQETQYF.

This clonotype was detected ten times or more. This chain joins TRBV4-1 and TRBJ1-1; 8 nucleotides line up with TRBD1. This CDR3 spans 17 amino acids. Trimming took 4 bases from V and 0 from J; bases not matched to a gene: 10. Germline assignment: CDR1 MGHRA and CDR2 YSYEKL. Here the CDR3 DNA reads TGCGCCAGCAGCCTGACAGGGGATGGATTCATGAACACTGAAGCTTTCTTT. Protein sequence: CASSLTGDGFMNTEAFF.

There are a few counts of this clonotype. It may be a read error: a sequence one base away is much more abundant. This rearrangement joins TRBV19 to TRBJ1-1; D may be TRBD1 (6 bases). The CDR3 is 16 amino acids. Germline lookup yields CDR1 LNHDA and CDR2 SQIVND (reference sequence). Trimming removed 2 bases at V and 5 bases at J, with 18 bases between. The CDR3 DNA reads TGTGCCAGTAGTATAATCCCCGGACAGAGAAGAACTGAAGCTTTCTTT. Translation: CASSIIPGQRRTEAFF.

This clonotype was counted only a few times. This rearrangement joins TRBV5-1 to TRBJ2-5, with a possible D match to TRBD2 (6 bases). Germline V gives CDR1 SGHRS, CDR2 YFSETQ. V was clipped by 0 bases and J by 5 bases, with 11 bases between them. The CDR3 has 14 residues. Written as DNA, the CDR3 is TGCGCCAGCAGCTTGGAACTAGGAGGGGAGACCCAGTACTTC. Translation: CASSLELGGETQYF. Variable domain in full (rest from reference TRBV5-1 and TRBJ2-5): KAGVTQTPRYLIKTRGQQVTLSCSPISGHRSVSWYQQTPGQGLQFLFEYFSETQRNKGNFPGRFSGRQFSNSRSEMNVSTLELGDSALYLCASSLELGGETQYFGPGTRLLVL.

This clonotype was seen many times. CDR3 sequence reads: CASSFYQIPTGARNTEAFF. The CDR3 DNA is TGTGCCAGCAGCTTTTACCAGATCCCTACAGGGGCGAGGAACACTGAAGCTTTCTTT. The V call is TRBV7-2, the J call TRBJ1-1; TRBD1 matches 7 bases. The CDR3 sequence is 19 residues long. Losses at the gene ends were 3 bases for V and 1 base for J; bases not matched to a gene: 17. Germline-derived CDR1 and CDR2 are SGHTA and FQGNSA.

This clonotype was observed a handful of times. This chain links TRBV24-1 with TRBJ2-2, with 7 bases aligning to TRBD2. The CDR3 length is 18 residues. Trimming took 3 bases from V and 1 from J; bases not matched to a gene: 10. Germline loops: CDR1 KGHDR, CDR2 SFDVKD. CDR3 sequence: CATSDRTSGALNTGELFF. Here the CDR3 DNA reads TGTGCCACCAGTGATCGGACTAGTGGGGCCCTGAACACCGGGGAGCTGTTTTTT.

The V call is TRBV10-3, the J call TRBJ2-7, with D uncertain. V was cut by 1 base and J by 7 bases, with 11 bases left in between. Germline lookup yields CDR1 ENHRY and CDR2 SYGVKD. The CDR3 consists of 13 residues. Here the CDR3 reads CAISEYGPGEQYF. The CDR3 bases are TGTGCCATCAGTGAGTATGGCCCTGGGGAGCAGTACTTC.

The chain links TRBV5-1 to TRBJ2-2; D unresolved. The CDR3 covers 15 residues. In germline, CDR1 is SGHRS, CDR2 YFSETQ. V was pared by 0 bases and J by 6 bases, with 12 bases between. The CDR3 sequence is CASSLEQTRSGELFF. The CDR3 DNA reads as TGCGCCAGCAGCTTGGAACAAACTCGGTCCGGGGAGCTGTTTTTT.

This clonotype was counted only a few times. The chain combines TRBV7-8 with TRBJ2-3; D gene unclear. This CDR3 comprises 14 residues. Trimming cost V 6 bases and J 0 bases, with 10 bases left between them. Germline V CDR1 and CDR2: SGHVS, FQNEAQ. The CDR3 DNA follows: TGTGCCAGCAGAGATCCCGGGAGCACAGATACGCAGTATTTT. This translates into CASRDPGSTDTQYF. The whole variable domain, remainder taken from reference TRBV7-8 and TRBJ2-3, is GAGVSQSPRYKVAKRGQDVALRCDPISGHVSLFWYQQALGQGPEFLTYFQNEAQLDKSGLPSDRFFAERPEGSVSTLKIQRTQQEDSAVYLCASRDPGSTDTQYFGPGTRLTVL.